A selection of T cell receptor beta chains follows, all from one sample in a study of immune characterization of retroperitoneal liposarcoma. One entry per CDR3 protein results from TCRdb running MiXCR on the PCR reads. This sample has 10,000 or so distinct CDR3 sequences, with 27% found just once. The sample comprised tumor tissue. These receptors all come from a male donor with retroperitoneal liposarcoma. The CDR3 runs from the conserved cysteine through the conserved F or W. Each record gives: D gene, V gene, clone size, J gene, CDR3 DNA, CDR3 protein. A D gene is named only where the DNA matches it firmly. Only part of the rows carry a size: once, few, many, or a class if the clone is expanded.

>.|TRBV7-2|medium-sized|TRBJ2-1
TGTGCCAGCAGCAACTACGACGAGCAGTTCTTC
CASSNYDEQFF
>.|TRBV10-3|once|TRBJ2-1
TGTGCCATCAGTACCCTTAGCGGAAGCTCCTACAATGAGCAGTTCTTC
CAISTLSGSSYNEQFF
>TRBD2|TRBV6-1|few|TRBJ2-1
TGTGCCAGCACAAGGGTTGGGGAGGGCTCCAATGAGCAGTTCTTC
CASTRVGEGSNEQFF
>TRBD2|TRBV7-6|.|TRBJ2-1
TGTGCCAGCAGCTTAGAGAGCGGGAGGATAGGCGGTGAGCAGTTCTTC
CASSLESGRIGGEQFF
>.|TRBV6-1|.|TRBJ2-3
TGTGCCAGCAGTTCACAGGCCTTGGATACGCAGTATTTT
CASSSQALDTQYF
>TRBD1|TRBV6-6|.|TRBJ1-5
TGTGCCAGCAGTTACTCAGGGGACAGTTATCAGCCCCAGCATTTT
CASSYSGDSYQPQHF
>.|TRBV7-2|.|TRBJ2-3
TGTGCCAGCAGCTCGAGGGACCCAGCTTACCCGTATTTT
CASSSRDPAYPYF
>TRBD2|TRBV10-2|medium-sized|TRBJ2-1
TGCGCCAGCAGTGAAAGTAGCGGGCTTATAGGCTCCGAGCAGTTCTTC
CASSESSGLIGSEQFF
>.|TRBV6-1|.|TRBJ2-1
TGTGCCAGCAGGTTTTCCTACGAGCAGTTCTTC
CASRFSYEQFF
>TRBD1|TRBV23-1|.|TRBJ1-1
TGCGCCAGCAGTCTTTCTCCGTTGGACAGGGGCCCCCCACCGAACACTGAAGCTTTCTTT
CASSLSPLDRGPPPNTEAFF
>TRBD2|TRBV10-1|.|TRBJ2-3
TGCGCCAGCAGTGAATTAACTAGCGGGCGCACAGATACGCAGTATTTT
CASSELTSGRTDTQYF
>.|TRBV12-5|medium-sized|TRBJ2-5
TGTGCTAGTGGTTCCAACGTGAGCTTGACGGAGACCCAGTACTTC
CASGSNVSLTETQYF
>.|TRBV6-1|many|TRBJ2-7
TGTGCCAGCAGTACACTTGACAGGTCTAGATCCAATGAGCAGTACTTC
CASSTLDRSRSNEQYF
>TRBD1|TRBV6-1|medium-sized|TRBJ2-3
TGTGCCAGCAGTGATAGGACAGGGGTCACAGATACGCAGTATTTT
CASSDRTGVTDTQYF
>TRBD2|TRBV7-2|medium-sized|TRBJ2-1
TGTGCCAGCAGCTTAGACAGCGGGGGGTACAATGAGCAGTTCTTC
CASSLDSGGYNEQFF
>.|TRBV6-1|many|TRBJ1-2
TGTGCCAGCACCACTAGTGTGAACTATGGCTACACCTTC
CASTTSVNYGYTF
>.|TRBV7-2|.|TRBJ2-2
TGTGCCAGCAGCTTAGTAAGGGGGGTGGCAGGCCTGAACACCGGGGAGCTGTTTTTT
CASSLVRGVAGLNTGELFF
>.|TRBV6-1|medium-sized|TRBJ2-3
TGTGCCAGCAGTGAAGGTTGGGGATTCGGCACAGATACGCAGTATTTT
CASSEGWGFGTDTQYF
>TRBD2|TRBV6-1|medium-sized|TRBJ2-7
TGTGCCAGCATAAAGACTAGCGGGGGGGACAATTACGAGCAGTACTTC
CASIKTSGGDNYEQYF
>.|TRBV4-1|few|TRBJ1-4
TGCGCCAGCAGCCAAGTGCCCCATTGGGAGGAAAAACTGTTTTTT
CASSQVPHWEEKLFF
>TRBD2|TRBV6-1|many|TRBJ2-1
TGTGCCAGCAGAGATCTAGCGGGAGGCCTCTACAATGAGCAGTTCTTC
CASRDLAGGLYNEQFF
>.|TRBV25-1|once|TRBJ2-5
TGTGCCAGCAGTGAAAGGAGGGGTCGGGAGACCCAGTACTTC
CASSERRGRETQYF
>TRBD2|TRBV24-1|many|TRBJ2-1
TGTGCCACGGGACTAGCGGGATATGAGCAGTTCTTC
CATGLAGYEQFF
>.|TRBV7-3|many|TRBJ2-2
TGTGCCAGCAGCTGGACGGCGAACACCGGGGAGCTGTTTTTT
CASSWTANTGELFF
>TRBD1|TRBV7-9|many|TRBJ2-6
TGTGCCAGCAGCTCCAGGTGGACAGGGGGCTCTGGGGCCAACGTCCTGACTTTC
CASSSRWTGGSGANVLTF
>.|TRBV6-5|.|TRBJ1-4
TGTGCCACCGGGCCAGGCACCCGGCTGACAGTGCTGATCGGAAGAGCACACGTCTTT
CATGPGTRLTVLIGRAHVF
>TRBD2|TRBV6-2/TRBV6-3|few|TRBJ2-7
TGTGCCAGCAGTTACGGGAGACTAGCGGGAGGGTACAATGAGCAGTACTTC
CASSYGRLAGGYNEQYF
>.|TRBV10-2|many|TRBJ2-2
TGCGCCAGCAGTGATACGGGGGCGGGAGCCGGGGAGCTGTTTTTT
CASSDTGAGAGELFF
>TRBD1|TRBV7-3|.|TRBJ1-2
TGTGCCAGCAGCGAACAGGGGGACCATGGCTACACCTTC
CASSEQGDHGYTF
>.|TRBV11-2|few|TRBJ2-5
TGTGCCAGCCAGCTTACCCCCATGGAAAACCAAGAGACCCAGTACTTC
CASQLTPMENQETQYF
>TRBD2|TRBV7-3|few|TRBJ2-1
TGTGCCAGCCAGGCGATAGCGGGAGCTAACGATGAGCAGTTCTTC
CASQAIAGANDEQFF
>.|TRBV7-3|few|TRBJ2-1
TGTGCCAGCAGCGACCGTAATAGTGGGGGGGCAAATGAGCAGTTCTTC
CASSDRNSGGANEQFF
>.|TRBV27|.|TRBJ2-7
TGTGCCAGCAGGACTCGAGCAGGGGCCCACGAGCAGTACTTC
CASRTRAGAHEQYF
>TRBD1|TRBV12-3/TRBV12-4|many|TRBJ2-7
TGTGCCAGCAGTTTGTGGACAGGCGAGCAGTACTTC
CASSLWTGEQYF
>.|TRBV11-3|.|TRBJ1-5
TGTGCCAGCAGCTTTGGTAGGGTCAGTCAGCCCCAGCATTTT
CASSFGRVSQPQHF
>.|TRBV4-1|few|TRBJ1-1
TGCGCCAGCAGCCGCGACGCGAACACTGAAGCTTTCTTT
CASSRDANTEAFF
>.|TRBV4-3|.|TRBJ2-7
TGCGCCAGCAGCCAAGTAGGAAACTACGAGCAGTACTTC
CASSQVGNYEQYF
>.|TRBV11-3|few|TRBJ2-1
TGTGCCAGCAGCTTAGGGGGCACTGAGCAGTTCTTC
CASSLGGTEQFF
>.|TRBV11-2|few|TRBJ1-5
TGTGCCAGCAGCTTAGGGGCAGGGGTAGATAATCAGCCCCAGCATTTT
CASSLGAGVDNQPQHF